What follows describes a single T cell receptor beta chain. The CDR3 has 14 residues. The germline V and J ends were trimmed by 6 bases and 4 bases, with 14 bases remaining between them. The germline V gene encodes CDR1 MNHGY and CDR2 SAAAGT. This specimen belongs to a study of PD-L1 blockade in urothelial cancer. Study-level background: Prior chemotherapy in patients spanned 0 to 3 regimens.

Every PCR received spiked-in synthetic TCR analog templates. Sequencing was performed with immunoSEQ multiplex PCR; in TCRdb, only in-frame clones are kept and a portion is missing. The sample lists more than 35,000 clones, more than 35% occurring once. The sequence was obtained from a man in his sixties with urothelial cancer. The chain employs TRBV6-8 and TRBJ2-3; D gene uncertain. Sequenced material: tumor tissue, taken before atezolizumab (anti-PD-L1) treatment. In DNA form, the CDR3 reads TGTGCCAGCAGACTCACTGAACCTTCAGATACGCAGTATTTT. Protein: CASRLTEPSDTQYF.